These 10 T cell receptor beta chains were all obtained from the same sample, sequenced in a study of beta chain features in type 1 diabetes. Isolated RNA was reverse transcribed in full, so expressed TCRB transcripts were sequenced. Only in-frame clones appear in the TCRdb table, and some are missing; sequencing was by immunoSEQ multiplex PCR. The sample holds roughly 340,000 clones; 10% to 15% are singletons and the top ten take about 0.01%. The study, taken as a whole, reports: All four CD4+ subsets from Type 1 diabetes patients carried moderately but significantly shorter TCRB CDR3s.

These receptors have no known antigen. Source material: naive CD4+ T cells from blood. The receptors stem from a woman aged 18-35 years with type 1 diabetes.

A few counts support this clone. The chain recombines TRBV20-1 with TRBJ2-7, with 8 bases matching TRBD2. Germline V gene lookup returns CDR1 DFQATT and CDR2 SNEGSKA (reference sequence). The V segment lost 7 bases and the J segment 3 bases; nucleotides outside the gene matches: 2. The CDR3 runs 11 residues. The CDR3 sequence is CSGRGGYEQYF. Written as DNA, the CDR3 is TGCAGTGGTCGGGGGGGCTACGAGCAGTACTTC.

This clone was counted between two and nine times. The CDR3 region is CASSQERRGLGGYTF. CDR3 DNA: TGTGCCAGCAGCCAAGAACGCAGGGGGCTGGGAGGCTACACCTTC. The rearrangement links TRBV14 to TRBJ1-2; 8 positions match TRBD1. CDR3 length: 15 amino acids. Germline V gene lookup returns CDR1 SGHDN and CDR2 FVKESK. V gave up 0 bases and J gave up 8 bases; unmatched junction bases: 8.

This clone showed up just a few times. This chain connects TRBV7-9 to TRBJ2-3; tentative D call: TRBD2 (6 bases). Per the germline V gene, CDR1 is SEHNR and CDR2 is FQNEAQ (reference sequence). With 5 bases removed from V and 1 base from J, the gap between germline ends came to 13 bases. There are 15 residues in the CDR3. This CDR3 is CASSLRRGGTDTQYF. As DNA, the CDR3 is TGTGCCAGCAGCCTCCGGAGGGGAGGCACAGATACGCAGTATTTT.

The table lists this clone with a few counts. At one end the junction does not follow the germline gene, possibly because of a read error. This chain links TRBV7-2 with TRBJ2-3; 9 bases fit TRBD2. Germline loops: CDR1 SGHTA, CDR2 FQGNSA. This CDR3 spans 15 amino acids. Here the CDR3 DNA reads TGCGCCAGCAGCCAAGGCGGGAGGGTCACAGATACGCAGTATTTT. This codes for CASSQGGRVTDTQYF.

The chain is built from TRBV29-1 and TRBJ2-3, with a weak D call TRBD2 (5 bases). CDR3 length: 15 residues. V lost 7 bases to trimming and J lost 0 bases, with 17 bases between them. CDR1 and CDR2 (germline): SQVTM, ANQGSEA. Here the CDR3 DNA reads TGCAGCGCCACCACCCGGGAAGATAGCACAGATACGCAGTATTTT. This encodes CSATTREDSTDTQYF.

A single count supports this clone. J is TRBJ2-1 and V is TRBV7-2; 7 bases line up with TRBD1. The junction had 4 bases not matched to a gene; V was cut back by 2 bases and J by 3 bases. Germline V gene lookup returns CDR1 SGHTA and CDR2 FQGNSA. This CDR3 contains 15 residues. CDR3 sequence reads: CASSLPAGGYNEQFF. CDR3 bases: TGTGCCAGCAGCTTACCGGCAGGGGGCTACAATGAGCAGTTCTTC.

CDR3 bases: TGTGCCAGCAGCCAAGATGGGGGGGAGAGTGGTTATCAGCCCCAGCATTTT. Protein: CASSQDGGESGYQPQHF. The chain recombines TRBV4-2 with TRBJ1-5, with D possibly TRBD1 on 5 matching bases. This CDR3 contains 17 residues. Germline CDR1 reads LGHNA; CDR2 reads YNFKEQ. V lost 0 bases and J 5 bases, leaving 17 bases between the germline ends.

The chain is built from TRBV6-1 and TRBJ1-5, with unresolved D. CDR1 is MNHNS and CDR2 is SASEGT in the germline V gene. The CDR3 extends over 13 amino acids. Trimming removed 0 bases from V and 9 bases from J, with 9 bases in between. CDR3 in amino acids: CASSEARAAPQHF. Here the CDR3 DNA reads TGTGCCAGCAGTGAAGCGAGAGCGGCGCCCCAGCATTTT.

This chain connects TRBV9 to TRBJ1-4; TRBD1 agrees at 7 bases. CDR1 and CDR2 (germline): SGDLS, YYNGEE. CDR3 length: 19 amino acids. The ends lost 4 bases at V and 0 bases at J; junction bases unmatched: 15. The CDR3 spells CASSPLARTGDPTNEKLFF. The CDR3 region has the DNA TGTGCCAGCAGCCCACTAGCCCGGACAGGCGATCCAACTAATGAAAAACTGTTTTTT.

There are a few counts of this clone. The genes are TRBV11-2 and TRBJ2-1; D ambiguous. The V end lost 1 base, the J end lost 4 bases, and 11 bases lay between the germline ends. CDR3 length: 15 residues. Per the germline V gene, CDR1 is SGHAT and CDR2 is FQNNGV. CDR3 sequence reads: CASSLGASLYNEQFF. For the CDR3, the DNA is TGTGCCAGCAGCTTAGGAGCTTCTCTGTACAATGAGCAGTTCTTC.